This T cell receptor beta chain was observed in a study of memory CD8 T cells in hepatitis C reinfection. Study at large: Pre-reinfection samples were taken 55 to 20 weeks before detection.

Measured with immunoSEQ multiplex PCR; TCRdb has only the in-frame clones, and not every one. The sample consists of 45,000 to 55,000 clones, 89% of them appearing once. Time point of the sample: pre-reinfection, 55 to 20 weeks before reinfection detection. TCR sequencing was done directly ex vivo on sorted cells, without expansion in vitro. V was trimmed by 4 bases and J by 6 bases, leaving 16 bases between them. The CDR3 loop spans 14 amino acids. The germline gives CDR1 SQVTM, CDR2 ANQGSEA. Sequencing input: naive CD8+ T cells sorted from blood. This TCR was sampled from a man aged 18 to 30 with hepatitis C virus infection. This sequence joins TRBV29-1 and TRBJ2-1, with a tentative D call TRBD2 (7 bases). Here the CDR3 reads CSVVGGRAGNEQFF. The DNA for the CDR3 is TGCAGCGTTGTAGGGGGGAGGGCAGGCAATGAGCAGTTCTTC.